The subject of this entry is one TCR beta chain. No antigen is known for it. Germline assignment: CDR1 MNHEY and CDR2 SMNVEV (reference sequence). This CDR3 has 16 amino acids. V dropped 2 bases and J dropped 4 bases, with 17 bases sitting between them. PCR used 60 Vbeta primers and 13 Jbeta primers. The repertoire was sequenced with immunoSEQ multiplex PCR; TCRdb's copy has only in-frame clones and lacks some. This sample yields roughly 56,000 clones, of which more than 70% are seen a single time; 51% belongs to the top ten. This entry comes from a study of cytomegalovirus exposure and HLA in healthy donors. Broader study findings: As a later analysis revealed, the rate of TCR association differed by HLA locus, with DRB1 most and HLA-C fewest. Later analysis demonstrated an association between a missense DCLRE1C variant and TCR beta V- and J-gene trimming.

J is TRBJ2-5 and V is TRBV27, with a possible D match to TRBD2 (6 bases). Input material: PBMCs. The sequence came from a man in his fifties in good health and CMV-seropositive. CDR3 loop: CASSLNRNFGGETQYF. The CDR3 nucleotides are TGTGCCAGCAGTTTAAATCGCAATTTCGGGGGAGAGACCCAGTACTTC.